This T cell receptor beta chain was documented in a study of T cell responses to AZD1222 COVID-19 vaccine. The assay was immunoSEQ multiplex PCR, and TCRdb's table has in-frame clones only and misses some. The profile shows 150,000 to 200,000 clones, approximately 94% of them singletons. V was trimmed by 0 bases and J by 4 bases, leaving 15 bases between them. Germline CDR1 and CDR2: GTSNPN and SVGIG (reference sequence). The CDR3 covers 15 residues. This clone was counted a single time. Its antigen is unidentified. Whole-study results and caveats: Repertoire samples came only from after the peak T cell response.

The chain combines TRBV30 with TRBJ1-2, with D unresolved. The source was peripheral blood, collected on day 0 of AZD1222 vaccination. The TCR originated in an adult in good health. The CDR3: CAWSVDEGYTYGYTF. CDR3 sequence (DNA): TGTGCCTGGAGTGTCGACGAAGGATATACCTATGGCTACACCTTC.